This T cell receptor beta chain is from a study of T cell repertoires in cytomegalovirus infection. Study background: Shared public TCR beta signatures pointed to both CMV infection and a matching HLA type. Points from the study as a whole: Identification of carriers of CMV plus the relevant HLA was achieved through cumulative public TCR beta family frequency. HLA-C-restricted TCR beta clonotypes specific for CMV led the ex vivo response.

MiXCR was run by TCRdb on the reads, yielding one entry per CDR3 protein. The sample yields about 140,000 distinct CDR3 sequences, about 6.3% seen once. The CDR3 runs to 13 residues. In germline, CDR1 is SGHNT, CDR2 YENEEA. V gave up 8 bases and J gave up 1 base, with 11 bases separating them. There are many counts of this clonotype. No antigen is known for it. The sample was PBMCs. This TCR was recovered from a human donor in good health (CMV status not recorded). Some clones in this sample may be carry-over from other donors' samples. The genes are TRBV11-3 and TRBJ1-1, with a weak D call TRBD1 (6 bases). As DNA, the CDR3 is TGTGCCAGCGGGGCGACAGGGAACACTGAAGCTTTCTTT. Translated: CASGATGNTEAFF.